This T cell receptor (beta chain) stems from a study of cytomegalovirus exposure and HLA in healthy donors. Study outcomes and limitations: Per published accounts, TCR beta sequences correctly predicted the HLA-A and HLA-B alleles of most subjects.

PCR employed 60 Vbeta and 13 Jbeta primers. The data were produced by immunoSEQ multiplex PCR, yet TCRdb's version contains in-frame clones alone and is incomplete. The repertoire consists of 25,000 to 30,000 clones, with almost 70% occurring once and the leading ten covering 4% to 5.5%. Germline V lookup: CDR1 SNHLY, CDR2 FYNNEI. The length of the CDR3 is 17 residues. With V trimmed by 3 bases and J by 5 bases, 12 bases remained unmatched. A word on this clone: Its specificity is not known.

Sequenced: PBMCs. The chain is built from TRBV2 and TRBJ1-1; 10 positions match TRBD1. This sequence originates from a woman aged 45-65 years in good health and CMV-seronegative. CDR3 coding DNA: TGTGCCAGCAGTGACTCTATGCTTGGGACAGGGGAGACTGAAGCTTTCTTT. Translating gives CASSDSMLGTGETEAFF.